The next 17 T cell receptor beta chains were all read from a single sample in a study of spatial heterogeneity in lung cancer (dated by TCRdb to about 2019). Overall study outcomes, separate from this receptor: The number of expanded intratumoral alpha and beta TCRs correlated with the tumor nonsynonymous mutation count.

Library preparation was by 5' RACE. Reads for this sample came from a NextSeq 500. Using fastp at Q25 and MiXCR, TCRdb reprocessed the public reads and kept productive beta chains. For every CDR3 protein sequence, its rows merge into one entry that carries the most common genes and DNA. Present in this sample are approximately 5,000 distinct CDR3 sequences, about 16% of which were seen just once. Roughly a tenth of the sample comes from the top ten. Taken with the paper, the label for time point translates to: sample taken at primary tumor resection. The antigens these receptors bind are not known. This sample comprised lung tumor tissue, obtained at surgery. These receptors were collected from a male donor with early-stage non-small cell lung cancer.

This clonotype was found once. The chain recombines TRBV5-1 with TRBJ1-1; TRBD1 agrees at 7 bases. J was trimmed by 1 base and V by 2 bases; bases with no gene match: 5. The length of the CDR3 is 15 residues. CDR1 SGHRS and CDR2 YFSETQ come from the germline V gene. This chain's CDR3 is CASSFRDRGNTEAFF. DNA of the CDR3: TGCGCCAGCAGCTTCCGGGACAGAGGGAACACTGAAGCTTTCTTT. Using reference TRBV5-1 and TRBJ1-1 for the parts outside the CDR3, the full variable domain is KAGVTQTPRYLIKTRGQQVTLSCSPISGHRSVSWYQQTPGQGLQFLFEYFSETQRNKGNFPGRFSGRQFSNSRSEMNVSTLELGDSALYLCASSFRDRGNTEAFFGQGTRLTVV.

In regard to this clonotype: A much larger clonotype is one base distant, so this may be a read error. This rearrangement joins TRBV7-8 to TRBJ2-3; 9 bases agree with TRBD2. Per the germline V gene, CDR1 is SGHVS and CDR2 is FQNEAQ. The CDR3 is made up of 14 amino acids. CDR3 coding DNA: TGTGCCAGCAGCCCACCCGGACTAGCGCCAAAGGGGTGTTTT. Protein product: CASSPPGLAPKGCF.

Judged by abundance, this clonotype is medium-sized (0.01 to 0.1%). The chain employs TRBV27 and TRBJ2-5; D possibly corresponds to TRBD1 (7 bases). Trimming shortened V by 3 bases and J by 5 bases, and 10 bases separated the two germline ends. The CDR3 is 13 residues long. Germline CDR1 reads MNHEY; CDR2 reads SMNVEV (reference sequence). For the CDR3, the DNA is TGTGCCAGCAGTTTCGCGGGACAGGAGACCCAGTACTTC. Translation: CASSFAGQETQYF.

This clonotype was counted between two and nine times. The rearrangement joins TRBV6-2 or TRBV6-3 to TRBJ2-1, with 11 nucleotides matching TRBD2. Germline V gives CDR1 MNHEY, CDR2 SVGEGT. The junction had 4 bases not matched to a gene; V was cut back by 5 bases and J by 4 bases. CDR3 length: 15 residues. CDR3 bases: TGTGCCAGCAGTCGGACTAGCGGGCTTTACAATGAGCAGTTCTTC. Its translation: CASSRTSGLYNEQFF.

This clonotype was observed a handful of times. The chain couples TRBV30 to TRBJ1-4; unclear D gene. CDR3 length equals 13 residues. Trimming left V 2 bases short and J 7 bases short, with 11 bases between. From germline, CDR1 is GTSNPN and CDR2 SVGIG (reference sequence). The CDR3 spells CAWSLGRVEKLFF. CDR3 bases: TGTGCCTGGAGTTTGGGGAGGGTTGAAAAACTGTTTTTT. Based on the CDR3 plus reference TRBV30 and TRBJ1-4, the full variable domain is SQTIHQWPATLVQPVGSPLSLECTVEGTSNPNLYWYRQAAGRGLQLLFYSVGIGQISSEVPQNLSASRPQDRQFILSSKKLLLSDSGFYLCAWSLGRVEKLFFGSGTQLSVL.

The table lists this clonotype with a few counts. The chain uses TRBV7-2 and TRBJ2-2; 10 nucleotides agree with TRBD1. The CDR3 loop spans 16 amino acids. J was trimmed by 4 bases and V by 2 bases; bases with no gene match: 4. In germline, CDR1 is SGHTA, CDR2 FQGNSA. The CDR3 protein is CASSLRQGAVTGELFF. In DNA, the CDR3 is TGTGCCAGCAGCTTACGACAGGGGGCGGTCACCGGGGAGCTGTTTTTT.

This clonotype was found a few times. V usage is TRBV5-6 and J usage is TRBJ2-5, with a weak D call TRBD2 (6 bases). This CDR3 comprises 14 residues. Trimming shortened V by 0 bases and J by 5 bases, and 11 bases separated the two germline ends. Germline V gives CDR1 SGHDT, CDR2 YYEEEE. Here the CDR3 reads CASSLGRGYETQYF. The CDR3 region has the DNA TGTGCCAGCAGCTTGGGGAGGGGTTATGAGACCCAGTACTTC.

By frequency in the sample, this clonotype is medium-sized. The V gene is TRBV5-1, the J gene TRBJ2-1, with D possibly TRBD2 on 5 matching bases. Per germline, CDR1 SGHRS and CDR2 YFSETQ. The CDR3 has 13 residues. V lost 4 bases to trimming and J lost 4 bases, with 9 bases between them. The CDR3 bases are TGCGCCAGCAGCATCGGACTTTACAATGAGCAGTTCTTC. This translates into CASSIGLYNEQFF.

At least ten counts were recorded for this clonotype. The V gene is TRBV20-1, the J gene TRBJ2-7; either TRBD1 or TRBD2 may supply D (5 bases each). Germline V CDR1 and CDR2: DFQATT, SNEGSKA (reference sequence). The CDR3 contains 15 residues. Trimming removed 5 bases from V and 2 bases from J, with 19 bases in between. CDR3 bases: TGCAGTGCTCCCCGGTCCGGGACCCCCCCCTACGAGCAGTACTTC. Protein: CSAPRSGTPPYEQYF.

This clonotype is medium-sized (0.01 to 0.1%) in the sample. The chain recombines TRBV7-9 with TRBJ1-1; D ambiguous. Trimming took 6 bases from V and 1 from J, leaving 6 bases between them. From germline, CDR1 is SEHNR and CDR2 FQNEAQ (reference sequence). The CDR3 is 12 residues long. The CDR3 coding sequence is TGTGCCAGCAGGGGAGGGAACACTGAAGCTTTCTTT. Protein sequence: CASRGGNTEAFF.

Only a few counts were recorded for this clonotype. The chain uses TRBV28 and TRBJ2-5; possibly TRBD2 for D (5 bases). V shed 3 bases and J shed 5 bases, with 13 bases lying between them. The CDR3 spans 14 residues. Germline assignment: CDR1 MDHEN and CDR2 SYDVKM. The CDR3 spells CASSFGSGYETQYF. In nucleotides, the CDR3 is TGTGCCAGCAGTTTTGGATCGGGGTACGAGACCCAGTACTTC.

By proportion, this clonotype is medium-sized. The chain links TRBV9 to TRBJ2-6; D not resolved. The CDR3 has 15 residues. Trimming cost V 2 bases and J 0 bases, with 6 bases left between them. CDR1 and CDR2 from the germline V gene are SGDLS and YYNGEE. DNA for the CDR3: TGTGCCAGCAGCGTTTCCCCCTCTGGGGCCAACGTCCTGACTTTC. Translation gives CASSVSPSGANVLTF.

This clonotype was seen at least ten times. In nucleotides, the CDR3 is TGCGCCAGCAGCCAAGATGGGCTAGCGGGATACAATGAGCAGTTCTTC. Translation: CASSQDGLAGYNEQFF. V gene TRBV4-1 combines with J gene TRBJ2-1; 9 bases are shared with TRBD2. With V trimmed by 0 bases and J by 4 bases, 4 bases remained unmatched. CDR1 is MGHRA, CDR2 YSYEKL, per germline. This CDR3 comprises 16 residues.

This clonotype counts as medium-sized. This chain connects TRBV2 to TRBJ1-2; 8 bases match TRBD1. V lost 7 bases to trimming and J lost 6 bases; unmatched junction nucleotides: 10. CDR3 size: 14 residues. Germline V lookup: CDR1 SNHLY, CDR2 FYNNEI. CDR3 nucleotides: TGTGCCAGCACCGAGGACAGGGTCATGCATGGCTACACCTTC. It translates to CASTEDRVMHGYTF.

This clonotype was seen only a few times. The chain links TRBV6-6 to TRBJ2-1; D possibly corresponds to TRBD2 (6 bases). V lost 2 bases, J lost 9 bases, and 14 bases lay in between. The germline V gene encodes CDR1 MNHNY and CDR2 SVGAGI (reference sequence). CDR3 size: 14 residues. CDR3 bases: TGTGCCAGCAGTTACGACGGGACTTTTTCTGAGCAGTTCTTC. It translates to CASSYDGTFSEQFF.

In its sample, this clonotype is medium-sized. V gene TRBV7-9 combines with J gene TRBJ1-3; D gene unclear. CDR3 size: 15 residues. Per germline, CDR1 SEHNR and CDR2 FQNEAQ (reference sequence). The V gene lost 0 bases and the J gene lost 0 bases, with 6 bases spanning the gap. The CDR3 loop is CASSLAGFSGNTIYF. CDR3 coding DNA: TGTGCCAGCAGCTTAGCAGGTTTCTCTGGAAACACCATATATTTT.

The sample holds a few counts of this clonotype. The chain employs TRBV19 and TRBJ2-1; 11 bases agree with TRBD1. This CDR3 region has 16 residues. The trim removed 3 bases at V and 7 bases at J, leaving 8 bases unmatched. Germline V gene sequence: CDR1 LNHDA, CDR2 SQIVND (reference sequence). DNA of the CDR3: TGTGCCAGTAGTATCTTACCGGGACAGGGGGTGAATGAGCAGTTCTTC. This gives the protein CASSILPGQGVNEQFF.